The 20 T cell receptor beta chains in this list originate from one sample, sequenced in a study of blood T cell repertoires in COVID-19. Sequencing was performed with immunoSEQ multiplex PCR; in TCRdb, only in-frame clones are kept and a portion is missing. The table includes over 250,000 clones, about 86% detected once. The source material was peripheral blood. The receptors here all came from a woman in her 70s with COVID-19, enrolled during active disease.

This clone is a singleton in its sample. The CDR3 sequence is CASSSGTGYNEQFF. The CDR3 nucleotides read TGTGCCAGCAGCTCCGGGACAGGCTACAATGAGCAGTTCTTC. V gene TRBV7-2 combines with J gene TRBJ2-1; 8 bases are shared with TRBD1. Germline CDR1 SGHTA, CDR2 FQGNSA. V dropped 4 bases and J dropped 3; count of bases not matched to a gene: 2. This CDR3 is 14 amino acids long.

The CDR3 DNA is TGTGCCAGCAGCTTACGGACAGGAAGCCTCTCCGAGCAGTACTTC. Encoded protein: CASSLRTGSLSEQYF. The chain joins TRBV7-2 to TRBJ2-7; 7 nucleotides align to TRBD1. The CDR3 runs 15 residues. The germline gives CDR1 SGHTA, CDR2 FQGNSA. After removal of 2 bases from V and 6 bases from J, the junction contained 10 bases not matched to a gene.

This chain uses TRBV7-2 with TRBJ2-3; 13 bases agree with TRBD2. The CDR3 runs 18 residues. With 6 bases clipped from V and 2 bases from J, the junction kept 11 bases outside the gene matches. Germline CDR1 reads SGHTA; CDR2 reads FQGNSA. CDR3 loop: CASSLLRLAGGLTDTQYF. CDR3 sequence (DNA): TGTGCCAGCAGTTTGTTGAGACTAGCGGGGGGACTCACAGATACGCAGTATTTT.

This clone came up once. Other DNA sequences from this sample encode an identical CDR3 as well. V usage is TRBV10-3 and J usage is TRBJ1-4, with D possibly TRBD1 on 6 matching bases. Trimming left V 0 bases short and J 5 bases short, with 10 bases between. The CDR3 has 15 amino acids. The germline V gene has CDR1 ENHRY and CDR2 SYGVKD. CDR3 sequence reads: CAISESGQGNEKLFF. The CDR3 DNA sequence: TGTGCCATCAGTGAGTCGGGCCAGGGGAATGAAAAACTGTTTTTT.

The chain recombines TRBV7-8 with TRBJ2-7, with 12 bases that match TRBD2. From germline, CDR1 is SGHVS and CDR2 FQNEAQ. V shed 3 bases and J 2 bases; nucleotides not matched to a gene: 8. CDR3 length equals 17 residues. The CDR3 region is CASSFAPLAGGAYEQYF. DNA for the CDR3: TGTGCCAGCAGCTTCGCACCTCTAGCGGGGGGGGCCTACGAGCAGTACTTC.

The chain has TRBV2 and TRBJ2-7, with 12 bases aligning to TRBD2. Germline assignment: CDR1 SNHLY and CDR2 FYNNEI. The CDR3 runs 14 residues. J lost 7 bases, V lost 8 bases, and 9 bases had no gene match. CDR3 coding DNA: TGTGCCAGCCGAGCGACTAGCGGGGGACGGGAGCAGTACTTC. As protein: CASRATSGGREQYF.

The chain joins TRBV6-5 to TRBJ2-2; TRBD2 matches at 8 bases. Germline trimming cut 6 bases from V and 1 base from J; bases unmatched to any gene: 4. Germline values: CDR1 MNHEY, CDR2 SVGAGI. The CDR3 loop spans 15 amino acids. The CDR3 loop is CASRPGLVNTGELFF. DNA of the CDR3: TGTGCCAGCAGGCCGGGACTAGTGAACACCGGGGAGCTGTTTTTT.

The V and J genes are TRBV7-8 and TRBJ1-2, with D possibly matching TRBD1 (5 bases). The germline V gene has CDR1 SGHVS and CDR2 FQNEAQ. The V end was cut by 0 bases, the J end by 3 bases, with 11 bases between. The CDR3 is made up of 15 amino acids. CDR3 in DNA: TGTGCCAGCAGCTTAGCGCGCGGGGGAGACTATGGCTACACCTTC. It encodes CASSLARGGDYGYTF.

J is TRBJ1-1 and V is TRBV12-3 or TRBV12-4; possibly TRBD1 for D (6 bases). The ends were cut back, 7 bases at V and 10 bases at J, with 13 bases in the middle. This CDR3 is built from 11 residues. The CDR3 bases are TGTGCCAGCAATCCGGGACAAGCAGCTTTCTTT. Amino acids: CASNPGQAAFF.

This clone has just one count. The chain has TRBV19 and TRBJ1-1; 11 bases are a match to TRBD1. Per the germline V gene, CDR1 is LNHDA and CDR2 is SQIVND (reference sequence). The J segment lost 3 bases and the V segment lost 5 bases, leaving 8 bases of the junction unmatched. The CDR3 loop spans 16 amino acids. The CDR3 nucleotides are TGTGCCAGTAGTCCCCGTTTGGGACAGGGGGACACTGAAGCTTTCTTT. Translated, it gives CASSPRLGQGDTEAFF.

The rearrangement uses TRBV19 and TRBJ1-1; 9 nucleotides agree with TRBD1. There are 16 residues in the CDR3. Germline trimming cut 5 bases from V and 7 bases from J; bases unmatched to any gene: 14. Looked up from germline, CDR1 is LNHDA and CDR2 is SQIVND (reference sequence). Here the CDR3 DNA reads TGTGCCAGTAGTGCTCTAGGGGGGACAGGGAGGAATGAAGCTTTCTTT. Translation gives CASSALGGTGRNEAFF.

DNA for the CDR3: TGTGCCAGCAGCGTTAGCCTAAACTATGGCTACACCTTC. Amino acid sequence: CASSVSLNYGYTF. This chain connects TRBV9 to TRBJ1-2; D is uncertain. Per the germline V gene, CDR1 is SGDLS and CDR2 is YYNGEE. Trimming stripped 2 bases from V and 2 bases from J, with 7 bases between. CDR3 size: 13 residues.

The rearrangement links TRBV11-2 to TRBJ1-3, with D uncertain. Germline CDR1 and CDR2: SGHAT and FQNNGV. Trimming stripped 0 bases from V and 3 bases from J, with 12 bases between. This CDR3 contains 16 residues. The CDR3 DNA sequence: TGTGCCAGCAGCTTAGAGGTCACCGGTTTTGGAAACACCATATATTTT. This translates into CASSLEVTGFGNTIYF.

The chain carries TRBV13 and TRBJ2-7; 12 bases are a match to TRBD2. With 5 bases clipped from V and 2 bases from J, the junction kept 7 bases outside the gene matches. This CDR3 spans 16 amino acids. CDR1 is PRHDT and CDR2 is FYEKMQ in the germline V gene (reference sequence). In DNA form, the CDR3 reads TGTGCCAGCAGCGGACGACTAGCGGGGGATACCTACGAGCAGTACTTC. Translation: CASSGRLAGDTYEQYF. Full variable domain (outside the CDR3, taken from reference TRBV13 and TRBJ2-7): AAGVIQSPRHLIKEKRETATLKCYPIPRHDTVYWYQQGPGQDPQFLISFYEKMQSDKGSIPDRFSAQQFSDYHSELNMSSLELGDSALYFCASSGRLAGDTYEQYFGPGTRLTVT.

Worth noting for this clone: This may arise from a read error, as a much more abundant clone is one base away. The chain is built from TRBV27 and TRBJ2-7; no definite D call. In germline, CDR1 is MNHEY, CDR2 SMNVEV (reference sequence). V lost 6 bases and J 0 bases, leaving 6 bases between the germline ends. The CDR3 length is 12 residues. The CDR3 DNA reads TGTGCCAGCAGCCCAAACTCCTACGAGCAGTACTTC. The encoded protein is CASSPNSYEQYF.

The V and J genes are TRBV11-2 and TRBJ2-7; TRBD1 aligns across 7 bases. The V and J ends lost 4 bases and 6 bases, in that order; junction bases with no gene match: 9. There are 14 residues in the CDR3. Per the germline V gene, CDR1 is SGHAT and CDR2 is FQNNGV. The CDR3 loop is CASSSPGQISEQYF. The CDR3 DNA follows: TGTGCCAGCAGCTCCCCGGGACAGATCAGCGAGCAGTACTTC.

The V gene is TRBV19, the J gene TRBJ1-2; tentative D call: TRBD1 (5 bases). The V gene lost 3 bases and the J gene lost 3 bases, with 8 bases spanning the gap. Germline V lookup: CDR1 LNHDA, CDR2 SQIVND (reference sequence). CDR3 length: 13 residues. CDR3 coding DNA: TGTGCCAGTAGTATTGCAGGGTACTATGGCTACACCTTC. It is translated as CASSIAGYYGYTF.

This chain connects TRBV7-8 to TRBJ1-1; 7 positions agree with TRBD1. The germline V gene encodes CDR1 SGHVS and CDR2 FQNEAQ. The CDR3 has 16 amino acids. With 6 bases clipped from V and 5 bases from J, the junction kept 15 bases outside the gene matches. The CDR3 loop reads CASSPVRGAERTEAFF. CDR3 nucleotides: TGTGCCAGCAGTCCGGTCAGGGGGGCTGAGAGGACTGAAGCTTTCTTT.

The J gene is TRBJ1-1, the V gene TRBV7-9; TRBD1 might be the D (6 bases). In germline, CDR1 is SEHNR, CDR2 FQNEAQ (reference sequence). CDR3 length: 15 amino acids. V lost 4 bases to trimming and J lost 3 bases, with 15 bases between them. The CDR3 reads CASSYRDVGDTEAFF. The DNA of the CDR3 is TGTGCCAGCAGCTACAGGGATGTCGGAGACACTGAAGCTTTCTTT.

This chain uses TRBV14 with TRBJ2-6, with TRBD2 matching 7 bases. V shed 4 bases, J shed 0 bases, and the junction held 6 bases outside the gene matches. The CDR3 contains 17 residues. CDR1 is SGHDN and CDR2 is FVKESK in the germline V gene. CDR3 nucleotides: TGTGCCAGCAGCCCCCATGGGGGGGTCTCTGGGGCCAACGTCCTGACTTTC. It specifies CASSPHGGVSGANVLTF.